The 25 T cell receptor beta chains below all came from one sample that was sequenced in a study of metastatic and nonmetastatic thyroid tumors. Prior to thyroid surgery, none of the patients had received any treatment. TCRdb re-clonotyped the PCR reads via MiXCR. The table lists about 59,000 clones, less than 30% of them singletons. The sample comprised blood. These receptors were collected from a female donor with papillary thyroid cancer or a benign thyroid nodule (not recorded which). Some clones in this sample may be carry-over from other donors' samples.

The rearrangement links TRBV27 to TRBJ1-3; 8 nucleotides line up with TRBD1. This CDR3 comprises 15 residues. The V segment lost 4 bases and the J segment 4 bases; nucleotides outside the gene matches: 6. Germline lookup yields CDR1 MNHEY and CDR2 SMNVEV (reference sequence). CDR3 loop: CASSSGQGRGNTIYF. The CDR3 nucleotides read TGTGCCAGCAGTTCCGGACAGGGTCGAGGAAACACCATATATTTT.

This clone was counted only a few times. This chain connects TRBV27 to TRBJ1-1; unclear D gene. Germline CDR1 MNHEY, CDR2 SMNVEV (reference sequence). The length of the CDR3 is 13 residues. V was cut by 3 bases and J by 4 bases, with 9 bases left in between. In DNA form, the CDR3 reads TGTGCCAGCAGTTTTTCCCCTCTCACTGAAGCTTTCTTT. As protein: CASSFSPLTEAFF.

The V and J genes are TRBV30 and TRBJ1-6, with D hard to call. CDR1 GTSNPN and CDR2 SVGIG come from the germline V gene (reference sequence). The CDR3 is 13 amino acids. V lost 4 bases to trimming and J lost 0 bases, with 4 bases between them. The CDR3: CAWTSSYNSPLHF. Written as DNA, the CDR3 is TGTGCCTGGACCAGCTCCTATAATTCACCCCTCCACTTT.

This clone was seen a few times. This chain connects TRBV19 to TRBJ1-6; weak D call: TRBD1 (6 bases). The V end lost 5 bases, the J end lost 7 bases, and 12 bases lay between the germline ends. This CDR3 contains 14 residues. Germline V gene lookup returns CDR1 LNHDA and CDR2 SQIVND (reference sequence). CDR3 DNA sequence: TGTGCCAGTAGTCGCCGGGACAACAATTCACCCCTCCACTTT. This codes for CASSRRDNNSPLHF.

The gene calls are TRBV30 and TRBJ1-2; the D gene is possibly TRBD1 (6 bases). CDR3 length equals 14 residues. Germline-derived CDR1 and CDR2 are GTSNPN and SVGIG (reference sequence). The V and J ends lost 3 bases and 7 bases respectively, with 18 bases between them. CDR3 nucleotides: TGTGCCTGGAGCGAGGGCAGGGGATCGGCTGGCTACACCTTC. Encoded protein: CAWSEGRGSAGYTF.

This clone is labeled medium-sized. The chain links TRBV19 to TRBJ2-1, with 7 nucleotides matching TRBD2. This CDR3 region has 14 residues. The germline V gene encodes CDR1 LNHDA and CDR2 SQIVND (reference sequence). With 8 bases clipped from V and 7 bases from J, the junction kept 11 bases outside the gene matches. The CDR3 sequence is CASERAGSGNEQFF. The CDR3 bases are TGTGCCAGTGAAAGAGCGGGATCGGGGAATGAGCAGTTCTTC.

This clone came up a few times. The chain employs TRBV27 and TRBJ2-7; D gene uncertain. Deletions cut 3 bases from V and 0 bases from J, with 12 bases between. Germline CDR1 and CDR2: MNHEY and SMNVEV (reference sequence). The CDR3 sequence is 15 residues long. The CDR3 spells CASSFAVTASYEQYF. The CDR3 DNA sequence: TGTGCCAGCAGTTTCGCAGTCACCGCCTCCTACGAGCAGTACTTC.

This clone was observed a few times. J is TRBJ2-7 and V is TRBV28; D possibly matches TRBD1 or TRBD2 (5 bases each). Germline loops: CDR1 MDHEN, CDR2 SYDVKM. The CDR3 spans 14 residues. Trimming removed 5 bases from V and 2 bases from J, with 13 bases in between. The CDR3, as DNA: TGTGCCAGCAGTGTCCCAGGGAGCGCCTACGAGCAGTACTTC. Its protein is CASSVPGSAYEQYF.

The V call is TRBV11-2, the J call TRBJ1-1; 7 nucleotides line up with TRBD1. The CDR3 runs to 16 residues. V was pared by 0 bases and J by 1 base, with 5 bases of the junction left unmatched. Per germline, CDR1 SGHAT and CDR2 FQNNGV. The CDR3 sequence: CASSLEPGGWNTEAFF. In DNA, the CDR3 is TGTGCCAGCAGCTTAGAGCCAGGGGGGTGGAACACTGAAGCTTTCTTT.

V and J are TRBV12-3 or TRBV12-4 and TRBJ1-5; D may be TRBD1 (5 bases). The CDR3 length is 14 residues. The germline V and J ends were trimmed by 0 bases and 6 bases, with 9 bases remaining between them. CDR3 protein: CASSLAGAGQPQHF. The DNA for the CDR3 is TGTGCCAGCAGTTTAGCAGGGGCAGGTCAGCCCCAGCATTTT.

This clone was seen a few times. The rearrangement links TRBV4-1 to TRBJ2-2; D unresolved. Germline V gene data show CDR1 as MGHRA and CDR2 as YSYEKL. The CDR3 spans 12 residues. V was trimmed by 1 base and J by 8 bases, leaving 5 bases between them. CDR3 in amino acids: CASSQVFGELFF. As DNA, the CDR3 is TGCGCCAGCAGCCAAGTTTTTGGGGAGCTGTTTTTT.

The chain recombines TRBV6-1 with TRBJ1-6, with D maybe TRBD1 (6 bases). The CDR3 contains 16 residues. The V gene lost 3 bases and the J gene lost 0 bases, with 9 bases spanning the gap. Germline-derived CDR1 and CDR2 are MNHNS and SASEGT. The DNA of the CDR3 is TGTGCCAGCAGTGAGGACAGAAGCTCCTATAATTCACCCCTCCACTTT. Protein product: CASSEDRSSYNSPLHF.

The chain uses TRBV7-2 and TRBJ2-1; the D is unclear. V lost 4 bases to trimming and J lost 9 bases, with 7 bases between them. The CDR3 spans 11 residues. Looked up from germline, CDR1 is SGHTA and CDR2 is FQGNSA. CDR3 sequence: CASSSWAEQFF. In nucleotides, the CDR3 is TGTGCCAGCAGCTCGTGGGCTGAGCAGTTCTTC.

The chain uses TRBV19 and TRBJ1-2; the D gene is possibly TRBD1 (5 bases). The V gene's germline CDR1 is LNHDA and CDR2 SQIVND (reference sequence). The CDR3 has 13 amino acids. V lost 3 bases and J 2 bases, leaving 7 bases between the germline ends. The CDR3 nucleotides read TGTGCCAGTAGTATCGGGGGGAACTATGGCTACACCTTC. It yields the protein CASSIGGNYGYTF.

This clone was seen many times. The CDR3 nucleotides are TGTGCCAGCAGCCCCACCGGGGGGACAGTTGAAGCTTTCTTT. Translated: CASSPTGGTVEAFF. The chain joins TRBV7-2 to TRBJ1-1, with 7 bases lining up with TRBD1. CDR1 is SGHTA, CDR2 FQGNSA, per germline. With V trimmed by 5 bases and J by 7 bases, 10 bases remained unmatched. This CDR3 region has 14 residues.

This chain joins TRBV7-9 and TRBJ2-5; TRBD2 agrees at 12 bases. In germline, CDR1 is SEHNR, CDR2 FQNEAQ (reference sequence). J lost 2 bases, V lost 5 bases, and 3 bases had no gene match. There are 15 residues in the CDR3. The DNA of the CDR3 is TGTGCCAGCAGCCCAGGACTAGCGGGACAAGAGACCCAGTACTTC. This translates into CASSPGLAGQETQYF.

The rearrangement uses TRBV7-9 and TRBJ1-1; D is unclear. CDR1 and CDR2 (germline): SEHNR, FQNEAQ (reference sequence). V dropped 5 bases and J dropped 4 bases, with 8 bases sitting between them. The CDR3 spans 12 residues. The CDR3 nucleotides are TGTGCCAGCAGCGCGGGAGCCACTGAAGCTTTCTTT. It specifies CASSAGATEAFF.

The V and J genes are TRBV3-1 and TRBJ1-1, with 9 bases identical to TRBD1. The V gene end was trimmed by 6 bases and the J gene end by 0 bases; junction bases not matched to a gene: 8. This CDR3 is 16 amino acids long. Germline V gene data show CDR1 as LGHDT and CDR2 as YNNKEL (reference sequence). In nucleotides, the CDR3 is TGTGCCAGCAGGGAAACAGGGGGCCTCATGAACACTGAAGCTTTCTTT. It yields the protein CASRETGGLMNTEAFF.

The CDR3 nucleotides are TGTGCCAGCAGTTTATCGGCCAGTACCTACGAGCAGTACTTC. Protein: CASSLSASTYEQYF. This chain links TRBV12-3 or TRBV12-4 with TRBJ2-7, with D unresolved. Trimming pared 2 bases from V and 2 bases from J, leaving 10 bases between. The CDR3 has 14 residues.

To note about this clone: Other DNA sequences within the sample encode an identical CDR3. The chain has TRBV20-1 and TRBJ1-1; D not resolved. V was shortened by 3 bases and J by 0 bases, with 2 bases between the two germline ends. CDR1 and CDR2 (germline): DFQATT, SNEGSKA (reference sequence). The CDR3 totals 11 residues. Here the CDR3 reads CSARVNTEAFF. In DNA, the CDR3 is TGCAGTGCTAGGGTGAACACTGAAGCTTTCTTT.

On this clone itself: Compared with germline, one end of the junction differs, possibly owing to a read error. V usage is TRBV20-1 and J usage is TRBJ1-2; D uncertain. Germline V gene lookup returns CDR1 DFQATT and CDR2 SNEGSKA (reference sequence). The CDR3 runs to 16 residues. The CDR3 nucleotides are TGCAGTTCTAGATCCCCGGGAGAACCCCAATACTATGGCTACACCTTC. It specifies CSSRSPGEPQYYGYTF.

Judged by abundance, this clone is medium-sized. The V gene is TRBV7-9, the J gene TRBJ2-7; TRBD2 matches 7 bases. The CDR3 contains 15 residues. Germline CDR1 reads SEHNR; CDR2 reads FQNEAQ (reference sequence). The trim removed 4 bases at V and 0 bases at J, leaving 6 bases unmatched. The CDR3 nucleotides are TGTGCCAGCAGCTCCCAGCGGGGAGACTCCTACGAGCAGTACTTC. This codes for CASSSQRGDSYEQYF.

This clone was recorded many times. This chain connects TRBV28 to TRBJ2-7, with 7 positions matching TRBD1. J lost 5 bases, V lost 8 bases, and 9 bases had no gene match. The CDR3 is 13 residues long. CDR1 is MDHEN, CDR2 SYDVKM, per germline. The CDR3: CASSDRVEDEQYF. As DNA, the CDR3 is TGTGCCAGCTCCGACAGGGTAGAAGACGAGCAGTACTTC.

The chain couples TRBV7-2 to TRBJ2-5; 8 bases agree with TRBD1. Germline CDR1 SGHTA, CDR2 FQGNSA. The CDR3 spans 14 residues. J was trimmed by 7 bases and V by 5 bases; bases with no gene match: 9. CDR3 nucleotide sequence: TGTGCCAGCAGCCGGCAGGGGGCGAGCGGGACCCAGTACTTC. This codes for CASSRQGASGTQYF. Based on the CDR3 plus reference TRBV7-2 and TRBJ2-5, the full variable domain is GAGVSQSPSNKVTEKGKDVELRCDPISGHTALYWYRQSLGQGLEFLIYFQGNSAPDKSGLPSDRFSAERTGGSVSTLTIQRTQQEDSAVYLCASSRQGASGTQYFGPGTRLLVL.

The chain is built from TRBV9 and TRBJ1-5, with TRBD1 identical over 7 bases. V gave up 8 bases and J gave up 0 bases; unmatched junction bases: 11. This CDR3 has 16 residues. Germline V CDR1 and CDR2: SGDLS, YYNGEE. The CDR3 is CASRVGWDSSNQPQHF. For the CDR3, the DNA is TGTGCCAGTCGCGTAGGGTGGGACAGTAGCAATCAGCCCCAGCATTTT.